This T cell receptor (beta chain) was observed in a study of T cell repertoires in cytomegalovirus infection. About this clonotype itself: Its target is not known.

TCRdb used MiXCR to reprocess the reads, holding one entry per CDR3 protein. The table lists 300,000 or so distinct CDR3 sequences, around 25% of them singletons. Germline CDR1 MNHEY, CDR2 SVGAGI. The CDR3 loop spans 12 amino acids. The V end lost 4 bases, the J end lost 7 bases, and 11 bases lay between the germline ends. Study results and caveats: Within the response measured ex vivo, HLA-C-restricted CMV-specific TCR beta clonotypes were dominant.

V is TRBV6-5 and J is TRBJ2-7; no clear D. The source was cultured PBMCs, collected from culture after CMV antigen stimulation. The receptor was isolated from a human donor in good health (CMV status not recorded). Some clones in this sample may be carry-over from other donors' samples. The CDR3 bases are TGTGCCAGCAGTTCATCCCGGTTTGAGCAGTACGTC. Its protein product is CASSSSRFEQYV.